Each of the 2 T cell receptor beta chains below was sequenced from the same sample in a study of blood T cell repertoires in COVID-19. Only in-frame clones appear in the TCRdb table, and some are missing; sequencing was by immunoSEQ multiplex PCR. The sample carries some 80,000 clones, less than 85% recorded once. Sequencing was done on a sample of peripheral blood. These receptors were taken from a woman of 80 years or more with active or convalescent COVID-19.

The CDR3 DNA is TGCGCCAGCAGCCAGTCTAGCGGGGACACAGATACGCAGTATTTT. Translated: CASSQSSGDTDTQYF. The chain carries TRBV4-1 and TRBJ2-3; 9 bases agree with TRBD2. Germline CDR1 MGHRA, CDR2 YSYEKL. Trimming cost V 3 bases and J 2 bases; bases outside gene matches: 3. This CDR3 region has 15 residues.

V is TRBV7-3 and J is TRBJ2-3; a weak D match, TRBD2 (5 bases). There are 14 residues in the CDR3. The V end was cut by 3 bases, the J end by 0 bases, with 7 bases between. Germline values: CDR1 SGHTA, CDR2 FQGTGA. The CDR3 region is CASSLAGSTDTQYF. The DNA for the CDR3 is TGTGCCAGCAGCTTGGCGGGTAGCACAGATACGCAGTATTTT.